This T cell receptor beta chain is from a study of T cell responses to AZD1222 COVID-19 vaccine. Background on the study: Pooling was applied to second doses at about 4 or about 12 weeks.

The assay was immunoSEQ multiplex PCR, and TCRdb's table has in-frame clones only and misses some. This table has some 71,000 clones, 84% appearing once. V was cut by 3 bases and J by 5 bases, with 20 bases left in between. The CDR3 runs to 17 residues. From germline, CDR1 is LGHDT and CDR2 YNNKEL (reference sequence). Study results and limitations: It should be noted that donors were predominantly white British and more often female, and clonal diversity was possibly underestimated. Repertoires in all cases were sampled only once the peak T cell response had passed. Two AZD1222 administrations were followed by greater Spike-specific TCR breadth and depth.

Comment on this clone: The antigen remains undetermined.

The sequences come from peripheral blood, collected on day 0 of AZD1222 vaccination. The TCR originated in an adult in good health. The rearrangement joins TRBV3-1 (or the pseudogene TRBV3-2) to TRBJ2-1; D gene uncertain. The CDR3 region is CASSQTLTRRAHNEQFF. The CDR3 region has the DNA TGTGCCAGCAGCCAGACCCTGACGCGCCGGGCCCACAATGAGCAGTTCTTC.